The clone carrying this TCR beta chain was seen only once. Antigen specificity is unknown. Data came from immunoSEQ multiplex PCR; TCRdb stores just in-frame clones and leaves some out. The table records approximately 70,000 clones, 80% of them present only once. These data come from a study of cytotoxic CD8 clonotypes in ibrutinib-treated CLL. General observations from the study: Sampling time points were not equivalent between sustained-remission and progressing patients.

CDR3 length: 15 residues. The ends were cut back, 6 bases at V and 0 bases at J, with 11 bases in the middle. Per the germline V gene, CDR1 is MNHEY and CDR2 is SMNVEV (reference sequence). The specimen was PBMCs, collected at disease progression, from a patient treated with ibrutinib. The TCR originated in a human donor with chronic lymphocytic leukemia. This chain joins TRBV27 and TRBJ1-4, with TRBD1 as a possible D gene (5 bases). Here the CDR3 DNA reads TGTGCCAGCAGCCGTGACAGCGCAACTAATGAAAAACTGTTTTTT. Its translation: CASSRDSATNEKLFF.